The rows below give T cell receptor beta chains drawn from one sample of a study of blood T cell repertoires in COVID-19. Data came from immunoSEQ multiplex PCR; TCRdb stores just in-frame clones and leaves some out. The sample lists 350,000 to 400,000 clones, just under 90% seen once, with 1.7% in the top ten. The sample taken for sequencing was PBMCs or T cells enriched from blood (not recorded which). These receptors were collected from a woman aged 25 to 39 who had recovered from COVID-19. CDR3s leave out the opening cysteine and the closing phenylalanine or tryptophan. Each record gives: CDR3 protein, V gene.

ASSLGDQGYGGELF,TRBV13
ASSFRVFPNAGELF,TRBV27
ASREGATGGYT,TRBV27
ASSQAALPYEQY,TRBV19
ATSTYGGYT,TRBV15
ASSIGRDSNEQF,TRBV19
ASSSLITGGGPIQETQY,TRBV28
ASSLRQASNQPQH,TRBV4-1
ATSDYRGAQF,TRBV24-1
ACLGEIYNYGYT,TRBV30
ASSPKLPGTWMVSYEQY,TRBV27
ASSLGHPGNIQY,TRBV11-3
ASSKKVARERYEQY,TRBV21-1
ASSLRWGLGEQY,TRBV28
ASSSGLGWYSPLH,TRBV27
ASSLLGQGNTEAF,TRBV7-9
SVESGQYKNTEAF,TRBV29-1
ASSLVPLVGYT,TRBV5-4
SVPGFFGGYT,TRBV29-1
ASSRLAGSPNEQF,TRBV5-1
ASTWDSLYEQY,TRBV6-5
ASSRSGQEIDEQY,TRBV16
SGQTGPSGNTIY,TRBV29-1
ASRSQGRNTIY,TRBV27
ASSLTGQLTPLH,TRBV5-1
ASESGTKIKGLT,TRBV18
ASSQVGQSYGYT,TRBV4-2
ASSLTGVKNIQY,TRBV5-6
ASSLDIAGELF,TRBV5-5
ASSLRPSGGSSYEQY,TRBV5-1
ASSLVRNFYEQY,TRBV5-6
ASSLGVVNQPQH,TRBV5-6
ASSQVLRGNSPLH,TRBV4-3
ASSFGTSGNALSTDTQY,TRBV3-1/TRBV3-2
ASSARQGANYGYT,TRBV6-5
ASSFPGGGIQETQY,TRBV5-4
ASSPFGGGRTDTQY,TRBV10-1
ASSATGQYEQY,TRBV9
ASKTARLSYEQY,TRBV6-5
ASSPSSGGSYNEQF,TRBV11-3
ASGLVLVGGYT,TRBV12-5
ATSDQRDQYNEQF,TRBV24-1
ASFGQGAYEQY,TRBV28
ASSLVAGVYGELF,TRBV7-8
ASSLRVAGGHNEQF,TRBV7-7
ASSDDRYYGYT,TRBV9
ASSGTSVYETQY,TRBV5-1
ASSQGVLADTEQF,TRBV4-1
ATSRDGGQGAEKLF,TRBV15
ASRYRGKNTEAF,TRBV5-1
ASSGREVETQY,TRBV19
ASSRLEGADYGYT,TRBV18
SVEVRRGGSTEAF,TRBV29-1
ASSLNAISSEQF,TRBV27
ASSQSHGTAGRAF,TRBV3-1/TRBV3-2
ASGGRVDTQY,TRBV3-1/TRBV3-2
ATSETTGAYEQY,TRBV24-1
ASSSFQLAGVDEQF,TRBV5-1
ASSWSPGQTSTDTQY,TRBV7-2
ASSSGVARSEQF,TRBV5-1